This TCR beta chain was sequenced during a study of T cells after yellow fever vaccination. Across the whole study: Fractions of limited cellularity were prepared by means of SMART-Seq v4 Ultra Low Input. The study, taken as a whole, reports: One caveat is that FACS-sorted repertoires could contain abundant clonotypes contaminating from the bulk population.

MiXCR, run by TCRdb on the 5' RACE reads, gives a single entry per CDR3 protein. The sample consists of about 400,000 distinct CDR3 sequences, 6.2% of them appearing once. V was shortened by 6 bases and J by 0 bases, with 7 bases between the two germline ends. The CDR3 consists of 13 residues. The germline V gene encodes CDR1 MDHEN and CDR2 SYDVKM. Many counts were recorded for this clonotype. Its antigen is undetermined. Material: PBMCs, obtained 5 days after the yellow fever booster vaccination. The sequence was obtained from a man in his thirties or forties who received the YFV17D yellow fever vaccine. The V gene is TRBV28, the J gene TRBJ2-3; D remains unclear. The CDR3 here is CASRPTSTDTQYF. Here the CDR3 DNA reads TGTGCCAGCAGACCGACTAGCACAGATACGCAGTATTTT.